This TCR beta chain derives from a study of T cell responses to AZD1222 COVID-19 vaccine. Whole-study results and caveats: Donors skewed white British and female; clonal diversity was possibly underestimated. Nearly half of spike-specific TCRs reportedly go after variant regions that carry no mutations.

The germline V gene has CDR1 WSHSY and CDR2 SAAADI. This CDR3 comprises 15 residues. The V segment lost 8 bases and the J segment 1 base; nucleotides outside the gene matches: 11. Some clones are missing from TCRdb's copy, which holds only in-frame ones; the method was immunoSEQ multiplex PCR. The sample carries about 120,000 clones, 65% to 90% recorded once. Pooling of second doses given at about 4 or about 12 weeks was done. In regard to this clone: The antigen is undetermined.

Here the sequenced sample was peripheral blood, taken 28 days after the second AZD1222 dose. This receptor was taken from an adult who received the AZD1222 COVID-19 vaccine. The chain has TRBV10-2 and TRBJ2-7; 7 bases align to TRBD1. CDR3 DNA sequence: TGCGCCAGCCGCCCGGGGCAGGGGGTATCCTACGAGCAGTACTTC. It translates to CASRPGQGVSYEQYF.